These T cell receptor beta chains were read from a single sample in a study of blood T cell repertoires in COVID-19. Some clones are missing from TCRdb's copy, which holds only in-frame ones; the method was immunoSEQ multiplex PCR. The repertoire holds roughly 60,000 clones, with roughly 83% as singletons. The material sequenced was peripheral blood. These receptor sequences come from a man under 40 with COVID-19, enrolled during active disease. Both conserved end residues are part of each CDR3. Each record gives: J gene, clone size, D gene, CDR3 length, V gene, CDR3 protein, CDR3 DNA. A D gene is named only where the DNA matches it firmly. Expanded clones get a size class; other rows say once, few or many, or leave the size out.

J: TRBJ2-1
size: .
D: .
length: 16
V: TRBV4-1
CDR3: CASSQVHIVSYNEQFF
DNA: TGCGCCAGCAGCCAAGTACATATCGTATCCTACAATGAGCAGTTCTTC

J: TRBJ1-5
size: .
D: TRBD1
length: 15
V: TRBV10-3
CDR3: CAISGTGAPNQPQHF
DNA: TGTGCCATCAGTGGGACAGGTGCCCCAAATCAGCCCCAGCATTTT

J: TRBJ2-3
size: .
D: TRBD2
length: 15
V: TRBV2
CDR3: CASSFEAGATDTQYF
DNA: TGTGCCAGCAGCTTTGAGGCGGGAGCCACAGATACGCAGTATTTT

J: TRBJ2-2
size: .
D: .
length: 15
V: TRBV11-2
CDR3: CASLPTIEGTGELFF
DNA: TGTGCCAGCCTACCAACCATCGAGGGCACCGGGGAGCTGTTTTTT

J: TRBJ2-7
size: few
D: .
length: 16
V: TRBV28
CDR3: CASSYRPGTERERQYF
DNA: TGTGCCAGCAGTTACCGCCCGGGCACGGAGAGGGAGAGACAGTACTTC

J: TRBJ2-5
size: .
D: TRBD2
length: 13
V: TRBV7-7
CDR3: CASSPSGEGTQYF
DNA: TGTGCTAGCAGCCCTAGCGGGGAGGGGACCCAGTACTTC

J: TRBJ1-1
size: .
D: .
length: 17
V: TRBV9
CDR3: CASSVPEGVYANTEAFF
DNA: TGTGCCAGCAGCGTACCCGAGGGGGTCTACGCGAACACTGAAGCTTTCTTT

J: TRBJ2-3
size: .
D: TRBD2
length: 15
V: TRBV4-2
CDR3: CASSQGLAGADTQYF
DNA: TGTGCCAGCAGCCAAGGACTAGCGGGAGCAGATACGCAGTATTTT

J: TRBJ2-5
size: few
D: .
length: 12
V: TRBV7-2
CDR3: CASSFPGETQYF
DNA: TGTGCCAGCAGCTTTCCGGGGGAGACCCAGTACTTC

J: TRBJ2-3
size: .
D: TRBD2
length: 18
V: TRBV7-6
CDR3: CASSSSRTSGYHTDTQYF
DNA: TGTGCCAGCAGCTCCTCGCGGACTAGCGGATACCACACAGATACGCAGTATTTT

J: TRBJ2-2
size: once
D: .
length: 12
V: TRBV28
CDR3: CASSLSSGELFF
DNA: TGTGCCAGCAGTTTAAGCTCCGGGGAGCTGTTTTTT

J: TRBJ1-3
size: .
D: .
length: 11
V: TRBV19
CDR3: CASSLGNTIYF
DNA: TGTGCCAGTAGCCTCGGAAACACCATATATTTT

J: TRBJ1-5
size: .
D: .
length: 13
V: TRBV27
CDR3: CASRLFKHQPQHF
DNA: TGTGCCAGCAGGCTATTTAAACATCAGCCCCAGCATTTT

J: TRBJ2-3
size: .
D: .
length: 12
V: TRBV24-1
CDR3: CATSDFMETQYF
DNA: TGTGCCACCAGTGATTTTATGGAGACGCAGTATTTT

J: TRBJ1-2
size: .
D: TRBD1
length: 18
V: TRBV30
CDR3: CAWGVRDRHNYLDYGYTF
DNA: TGTGCCTGGGGAGTTCGGGACAGGCATAATTATCTGGACTATGGCTACACCTTC

J: TRBJ2-7
size: .
D: .
length: 15
V: TRBV27
CDR3: CASSLGQISSYEQYF
DNA: TGTGCCAGCAGTCTAGGACAGATTAGCTCCTACGAGCAGTACTTC